This TCR beta chain stems from a study of shared clonotypes between healthy human individuals. TCRdb's copy holds only in-frame clones and misses some; the assay was immunoSEQ multiplex PCR. The sample carries around 2,000,000 clones, 85% to 95% recorded once. V was trimmed by 2 bases and J by 5 bases, leaving 16 bases between them. CDR3 length equals 15 residues. Germline V gives CDR1 KGHSH, CDR2 LQKENI. The sequence was obtained from a man younger than 30 in good health. This chain connects TRBV18 to TRBJ2-7, with unresolved D. Material: naive CD4+ T cells sorted from blood. Indicated subset: CD45RA+ positively selected. CDR3 coding DNA: TGTGCCAGCTCACCATCTCGGACGGCTACTAACGAGCAGTACTTC. It specifies CASSPSRTATNEQYF.